This TCR beta chain emerged from a study of blood T cell repertoires in COVID-19. TCRdb keeps only in-frame clones here, not all; method: immunoSEQ multiplex PCR. The repertoire holds around 220,000 clones, around 83% seen once, with more than 8.5% in the top ten. This clone showed up just a few times. This CDR3 is 16 amino acids long. Trimming left V 4 bases short and J 0 bases short, with 16 bases between. Germline CDR1 reads SGHRS; CDR2 reads YFSETQ. Sequencing input: peripheral blood. The receptor comes from a woman in her fifties or sixties with COVID-19, enrolled during active disease. The V gene is TRBV5-1, the J gene TRBJ1-1; a weak D match, TRBD1 (5 bases). The CDR3 nucleotides are TGCGCCAGCAGCCGAGGAGGAGGGGTAATGAACACTGAAGCTTTCTTT. Its protein is CASSRGGGVMNTEAFF.